The 17 T cell receptor beta chains given below trace back to one sample, sequenced in a study of identical twins. One entry per CDR3 protein, called by TCRdb with MiXCR from the 5' RACE reads. The table includes around 690,000 distinct CDR3 sequences, 21% detected once. These data were also reused for a study on T cells expressing NK-cell markers.

The specimen was PBMCs. All receptors derive from a woman younger than 35 in good health.

There are a few counts of this clonotype. The chain recombines TRBV27 with TRBJ2-1; 10 nucleotides agree with TRBD2. Germline CDR1 is MNHEY and CDR2 is SMNVEV (reference sequence). CDR3 length: 14 residues. With 6 bases clipped from V and 4 bases from J, the junction kept 3 bases outside the gene matches. The chain's CDR3 is CASSGLAVYNEQFF. The CDR3 coding sequence is TGTGCCAGCAGCGGACTAGCGGTATACAATGAGCAGTTCTTC.

This clonotype was observed a few times. The rearrangement links TRBV29-1 to TRBJ2-3, with 8 nucleotides matching TRBD1. Germline lookup yields CDR1 SQVTM and CDR2 ANQGSEA. J was trimmed by 3 bases and V by 8 bases; bases with no gene match: 4. The CDR3 consists of 12 residues. The CDR3 protein is CSLTGETDTQYF. As DNA, the CDR3 is TGCAGCTTGACAGGGGAGACAGATACGCAGTATTTT.

J is TRBJ2-3 and V is TRBV29-1; D is unclear. The CDR3 contains 15 residues. CDR1 is SQVTM, CDR2 ANQGSEA, per germline. Between the trimmed V and J ends, which lost 5 bases and 0 bases, there was a span of 15 bases. CDR3 in DNA: TGCAGCGTTCTATACCGGGCGGATAGCACAGATACGCAGTATTTT. Translated: CSVLYRADSTDTQYF.

This clonotype has only a few counts. This sequence joins TRBV7-3 and TRBJ2-2; D not certain. This CDR3 spans 14 amino acids. Germline V CDR1 and CDR2: SGHTA, FQGTGA. Deletions cut 1 base from V and 1 base from J, with 4 bases between. The CDR3 sequence is CASSLSKNTGELFF. The CDR3 DNA is TGTGCCAGCAGCTTAAGTAAGAACACCGGGGAGCTGTTTTTT. Full variable domain (rest looked up from reference TRBV7-3 and TRBJ2-2): GAGVSQTPSNKVTEKGKYVELRCDPISGHTALYWYRQSLGQGPEFLIYFQGTGAADDSGLPNDRFFAVRPEGSVSTLKIQRTERGDSAVYLCASSLSKNTGELFFGEGSRLTVL.

This sequence joins TRBV20-1 and TRBJ2-7, with 7 bases that match TRBD1. The CDR3 covers 13 residues. Looked up from germline, CDR1 is DFQATT and CDR2 is SNEGSKA (reference sequence). V shed 0 bases and J 7 bases; nucleotides not matched to a gene: 6. CDR3 amino acids: CSARDRDSSEQYF. DNA of the CDR3: TGCAGTGCTAGAGACCGGGACAGTTCGGAGCAGTACTTC.

This clonotype was seen repeatedly, ten times or more. The rearrangement links TRBV29-1 to TRBJ2-3, with a tentative D call TRBD2 (6 bases). Between the trimmed V and J ends, which lost 1 base and 3 bases, there was a span of 8 bases. CDR1 and CDR2 (germline): SQVTM, ANQGSEA. The CDR3 sequence is 13 residues long. The CDR3 sequence: CSVEGLVTDTQYF. DNA of the CDR3: TGCAGCGTTGAAGGACTAGTGACAGATACGCAGTATTTT.

The rearrangement links TRBV27 to TRBJ2-1, with D perhaps matching TRBD2 (6 bases). CDR1 and CDR2 from the germline V gene are MNHEY and SMNVEV (reference sequence). V lost 5 bases to trimming and J lost 8 bases, with 13 bases between them. The CDR3 covers 13 residues. The DNA of the CDR3 is TGTGCCAGCAGTCCCGGGACTTCCCATGAGCAGTTCTTC. It encodes CASSPGTSHEQFF.

This clonotype was recorded many times. The chain employs TRBV5-1 and TRBJ2-1; D is unresolved. Per the germline V gene, CDR1 is SGHRS and CDR2 is YFSETQ. Trimming removed 3 bases at V and 3 bases at J, with 4 bases between. The CDR3 length is 12 residues. The CDR3 is CASSSGYNEQFF. The CDR3 bases are TGCGCCAGCAGCTCAGGCTACAATGAGCAGTTCTTC. The variable domain in full, completed from reference TRBV5-1 and TRBJ2-1, reads KAGVTQTPRYLIKTRGQQVTLSCSPISGHRSVSWYQQTPGQGLQFLFEYFSETQRNKGNFPGRFSGRQFSNSRSEMNVSTLELGDSALYLCASSSGYNEQFFGPGTRLTVL.

This clonotype has just a few counts. The chain combines TRBV6-5 with TRBJ2-7, with D tentatively TRBD2 (6 bases). The CDR3 has 12 amino acids. Germline V gene lookup returns CDR1 MNHEY and CDR2 SVGAGI. The V and J ends lost 5 bases and 7 bases respectively, with 12 bases between them. Written as DNA, the CDR3 is TGTGCCAGCAGTCCCGGGACTGAAGAGCAGTACTTC. This codes for CASSPGTEEQYF.

The chain employs TRBV6-1 and TRBJ2-7; 8 bases are a match to TRBD2. The CDR3 consists of 13 residues. V was pared by 10 bases and J by 1 base, with 6 bases of the junction left unmatched. Germline V gene sequence: CDR1 MNHNS, CDR2 SASEGT. The CDR3 nucleotides are TGTGCCACCCTACTAGCGGTTTCCTACGAGCAGTACTTC. This encodes CATLLAVSYEQYF.

This clonotype was seen more than once but under ten times. V gene TRBV5-7 combines with J gene TRBJ2-1; D is ambiguous. Being an ORF, TRBV5-7 has a function that is uncertain. The germline V and J ends were trimmed by 0 bases and 10 bases, with 8 bases remaining between them. CDR3 size: 12 residues. The CDR3 sequence is CASSLAVEEQFF. The CDR3 nucleotides read TGTGCCAGCAGCTTGGCGGTGGAGGAGCAGTTCTTC.

This clonotype was seen a few times. The rearrangement joins TRBV18 to TRBJ2-5, with TRBD2 identical over 12 bases. The J segment lost 7 bases and the V segment lost 5 bases, leaving 11 bases of the junction unmatched. This CDR3 contains 16 residues. Per the germline V gene, CDR1 is KGHSH and CDR2 is LQKENI. The DNA of the CDR3 is TGTGCCAGCTCATCGGCCCCGTCTAGCGGGGGGGCGACCCAGTACTTC. Its translation is CASSSAPSSGGATQYF.

J is TRBJ2-1 and V is TRBV13, with D maybe TRBD2 (5 bases). Germline V gene lookup returns CDR1 PRHDT and CDR2 FYEKMQ (reference sequence). The CDR3 has 14 residues. Trimming shortened V by 0 bases and J by 9 bases, and 12 bases separated the two germline ends. The CDR3 protein is CASSLGASLGEQFF. The CDR3 DNA reads as TGTGCCAGCAGCTTAGGGGCTAGCTTAGGTGAGCAGTTCTTC.

V usage is TRBV7-2 and J usage is TRBJ1-6; no firm D call. V was pared by 4 bases and J by 5 bases, with 12 bases between. This CDR3 is 15 amino acids long. CDR1 is SGHTA and CDR2 is FQGNSA in the germline V gene. The CDR3 region is CASSSVRADNSPLHF. CDR3 in DNA: TGTGCCAGCAGCTCTGTACGGGCGGATAATTCACCCCTCCACTTT.

V usage is TRBV5-5 and J usage is TRBJ2-3, with D unclear. V shed 4 bases and J shed 2 bases, with 11 bases lying between them. Germline V CDR1 and CDR2: SGHKS, YYEKEE (reference sequence). This CDR3 is built from 14 residues. The CDR3 protein is CASSPAIVTDTQYF. CDR3 sequence (DNA): TGTGCCAGCAGCCCAGCGATAGTCACAGATACGCAGTATTTT.

The chain combines TRBV5-5 with TRBJ2-7; D may be TRBD2 (6 bases). V lost 0 bases and J lost 3, with 10 bases in between. Germline loops: CDR1 SGHKS, CDR2 YYEKEE (reference sequence). This CDR3 has 14 amino acids. In DNA, the CDR3 is TGTGCCAGCAGCTTGGGCGGGACCCTCTACGAGCAGTACTTC. It translates to CASSLGGTLYEQYF.

The chain combines TRBV15 with TRBJ2-3; D gene uncertain. The germline V gene has CDR1 LNHNV and CDR2 YYDKDF (reference sequence). The CDR3 totals 14 residues. The germline V and J ends were trimmed by 3 bases and 6 bases, with 13 bases remaining between them. The CDR3 nucleotides read TGTGCCACCAGCAGCCCCTTTTGGGCCGATACGCAGTATTTT. This sequence encodes CATSSPFWADTQYF.